This paragraph covers one TCR beta chain sequence. Antigen: not known. CDR1 and CDR2 (germline): MGHRA, YSYEKL. This CDR3 spans 17 amino acids. V was cut by 4 bases and J by 5 bases, with 20 bases left in between. Here immunoSEQ multiplex PCR was the method, and the copy in TCRdb shows in-frame clones only, minus some. Altogether about 110,000 clones are present, roughly 89% being singletons, with the ten largest covering about 3%. The data derive from a study of T cell responses to AZD1222 COVID-19 vaccine. Notes on the study in general: Along spike, vaccine-associated CD4 TCRs were found throughout, with dominance at 160-218 and 743-854. Donors skewed white British and female; clonal diversity was possibly underestimated.

The TCR comes from an adult in good health. Sequencing used peripheral blood, obtained on day 0 of MenACWY control vaccination. The chain joins TRBV4-1 to TRBJ2-2; D uncertain. DNA for the CDR3: TGCGCCAGCAGCCTCCTCCCGGGTCGACGTCGGACCGGGGAGCTGTTTTTT. Translated, it gives CASSLLPGRRRTGELFF.